The 9 T cell receptor beta chains below were found in one sample sequenced in a study of T cell repertoires in cytomegalovirus infection. TCRdb re-derived calls from the reads in MiXCR, one entry per CDR3 protein. The sample consists of hundreds of thousands of distinct CDR3 sequences, around 18% of them appearing once. Material: PBMCs. These receptors all come from a human donor in good health (CMV status not recorded). Some clones in this sample may be carry-over from other donors' samples.

This sequence joins TRBV2 and TRBJ1-1, with 7 nucleotides matching TRBD1. The CDR3 length is 16 residues. V lost 7 bases, J lost 5 bases, and 16 bases stayed unmatched. Germline V gives CDR1 SNHLY, CDR2 FYNNEI. CDR3 DNA sequence: TGTGCCAGCACCATGATAAACAGGGGAGGGTGGACTGAAGCTTTCTTT. It yields the protein CASTMINRGGWTEAFF.

The CDR3 DNA sequence: TGTGCCAGCAGTTCACAGGGGGCCGGGGAGCTGTTTTTT. This gives the protein CASSSQGAGELFF. V usage is TRBV6-2 or TRBV6-3 and J usage is TRBJ2-2; 8 nucleotides line up with TRBD1. With 4 bases clipped from V and 6 bases from J, the junction kept 1 base outside the gene matches. The CDR3 is 13 amino acids. Germline V gene lookup returns CDR1 MNHEY and CDR2 SVGEGT.

The rearrangement joins TRBV27 to TRBJ2-3; the match to TRBD2 covers 14 bases. The CDR3 loop spans 14 amino acids. Germline trimming cut 6 bases from V and 8 bases from J; bases unmatched to any gene: 4. Germline CDR1 and CDR2: MNHEY and SMNVEV (reference sequence). The CDR3 is CASRGLAGEPTQYF. CDR3 DNA: TGTGCCAGCAGGGGACTAGCGGGAGAGCCTACGCAGTATTTT.

In this sample, this clonotype turned up many times. The V and J genes are TRBV6-1 and TRBJ2-1, with 10 positions matching TRBD2. This CDR3 region has 15 residues. V shed 6 bases, J shed 7 bases, and the junction held 9 bases outside the gene matches. The V gene's germline CDR1 is MNHNS and CDR2 SASEGT. The CDR3 bases are TGTGCCAGCAGCGGAGCGGGAGGGCCTTTAAATGAGCAGTTCTTC. Its protein product is CASSGAGGPLNEQFF.

The CDR3 reads CASRDPTGGSGNTIYF. The CDR3 DNA is TGTGCCAGCAGGGACCCCACAGGGGGATCTGGAAACACCATATATTTT. This sequence joins TRBV2 and TRBJ1-3, with 8 positions matching TRBD1. The junction had 8 bases not matched to a gene; V was cut back by 6 bases and J by 1 base. Germline-derived CDR1 and CDR2 are SNHLY and FYNNEI. The CDR3 contains 16 residues. Together with reference TRBV2 and TRBJ1-3, the CDR3 gives the full variable domain: EPEVTQTPSHQVTQMGQEVILRCVPISNHLYFYWYRQILGQKVEFLVSFYNNEISEKSEIFDDQFSVERPDGSNFTLKIRSTKLEDSAMYFCASRDPTGGSGNTIYFGEGSWLTVV.

The rearrangement uses TRBV3-1 and TRBJ2-7, with D uncertain. Looked up from germline, CDR1 is LGHDT and CDR2 is YNNKEL (reference sequence). CDR3 length equals 13 residues. V was clipped by 3 bases and J by 3 bases, with 9 bases between them. The DNA of the CDR3 is TGTGCCAGCAGCCATGACATTTACTACGAGCAGTACTTC. Translation: CASSHDIYYEQYF.

This clonotype was counted a few times. The genes are TRBV12-5 and TRBJ1-5; the D is unclear. The CDR3 spans 17 residues. Trimming cost V 2 bases and J 3 bases, with 17 bases left between them. Germline V gene lookup returns CDR1 LGHNT and CDR2 FRNRAP. The CDR3 spells CASGLPVAGLDNQPQHF. In nucleotides, the CDR3 is TGTGCTAGTGGTTTGCCTGTGGCCGGACTGGACAATCAGCCCCAGCATTTT.

This clonotype was counted at least ten times. The V gene is TRBV7-2, the J gene TRBJ2-5, with 11 bases matching TRBD2. Germline V CDR1 and CDR2: SGHTA, FQGNSA. CDR3 length: 15 amino acids. The junction had 7 bases not matched to a gene; V was cut back by 5 bases and J by 5 bases. CDR3 nucleotides: TGTGCCAGCAGCGTACCTAGCGGGAGGTGGGAGACCCAGTACTTC. Its protein is CASSVPSGRWETQYF.

This clonotype was recorded at least ten times. The chain employs TRBV11-3 and TRBJ2-5; 8 bases line up with TRBD1. V lost 5 bases and J lost 4; bases outside the gene matches: 6. This CDR3 is built from 14 residues. Looked up from germline, CDR1 is SGHNT and CDR2 is YENEEA. DNA of the CDR3: TGTGCCAGCAGCCCCCACAGGGGGGTAGAGACCCAGTACTTC. Its protein product is CASSPHRGVETQYF.